Below, 18 T cell receptor beta chains from the same sample are listed, as sequenced in a study of vaccination and CD4 T cells after COVID-19. Stated treatment: roughly ten-day PBMC culture with coronavirus spike peptide pools or control peptides (ViraFEST assay). Ahead of the COVID-19 pandemic (2011-2018), the CD4+ T cells of the unexposed donor were collected. Antigen specificity for these receptors is unknown. The Oncomine TCR Beta short-read assay was what sequenced the DNA obtained from cultured CD4+ T cells. Genomic DNA was isolated from cultured CD4+ T cells. From the PCR reads, TCRdb called clonotypes with MiXCR, one entry per CDR3 protein. Of 8,000 to 10,000 distinct CDR3 sequences in the sample, approximately 37% were seen once. Sample: CD4+ T cells from blood, cultured in vitro. Receptors originate from a human donor in good health.

CDR3 nucleotide sequence: TGTGCCATCAGTAGGGGGACAGGGCATCAGCCCCAGCATTTT. It translates to CAISRGTGHQPQHF. The chain carries TRBV10-3 and TRBJ1-5, with 9 bases identical to TRBD1. The CDR3 loop spans 14 amino acids. The J segment lost 5 bases and the V segment lost 5 bases, leaving 4 bases of the junction unmatched. The germline V gene encodes CDR1 ENHRY and CDR2 SYGVKD.

This chain uses TRBV7-9 with TRBJ2-5; 10 bases match TRBD1. The CDR3 length is 14 residues. Germline trimming cut 7 bases from V and 7 bases from J; bases unmatched to any gene: 9. CDR1 is SEHNR and CDR2 is FQNEAQ in the germline V gene (reference sequence). CDR3 amino acids: CASNLDRGVSTQYF. Written as DNA, the CDR3 is TGTGCCAGCAACCTGGACAGGGGGGTTTCGACCCAGTACTTC.

This chain links TRBV19 with TRBJ2-4; possibly TRBD2 for D (6 bases). In germline, CDR1 is LNHDA, CDR2 SQIVND (reference sequence). Trimming pared 5 bases from V and 13 bases from J, leaving 18 bases between. The CDR3 runs to 13 residues. The CDR3 nucleotides read TGTGCCAGTAGTCCGCGCCGGGACTCCCCCCAGTACTTC. Translating it yields CASSPRRDSPQYF.

The gene calls are TRBV6-2 or TRBV6-3 and TRBJ2-7; D might be TRBD1 or TRBD2, each matching 6 bases. Trimming stripped 0 bases from V and 8 bases from J, with 26 bases between. This CDR3 is 18 amino acids long. Germline V gene sequence: CDR1 MNHEY, CDR2 SVGEGT. CDR3 in DNA: TGTGCCAGCAGTTACTCGATTGGAGGAGGGGGAATCGGCCGGCAGCAGTACTTC. Its protein product is CASSYSIGGGGIGRQQYF.

This clonotype has more than one count but fewer than ten. The chain combines TRBV2 with TRBJ1-2, with a tentative D call TRBD1 (5 bases). CDR3 size: 16 residues. The V gene lost 0 bases and the J gene lost 5 bases, with 16 bases spanning the gap. CDR1 is SNHLY, CDR2 FYNNEI, per germline. CDR3 coding DNA: TGTGCCAGCAGTGAAGCGTCCGGAGGGGCTGGGTATGGCTACACCTTC. Translation: CASSEASGGAGYGYTF. Complete variable domain (other parts from reference TRBV2 and TRBJ1-2): EPEVTQTPSHQVTQMGQEVILRCVPISNHLYFYWYRQILGQKVEFLVSFYNNEISEKSEIFDDQFSVERPDGSNFTLKIRSTKLEDSAMYFCASSEASGGAGYGYTFGSGTRLTVV.

The rearrangement joins TRBV27 to TRBJ1-2; possibly TRBD1 for D (5 bases). The length of the CDR3 is 16 residues. V was shortened by 0 bases and J by 6 bases, with 17 bases between the two germline ends. Germline CDR1 MNHEY, CDR2 SMNVEV (reference sequence). The CDR3: CASSLSRTGRGDGYTF. The CDR3 region has the DNA TGTGCCAGCAGTTTATCCCGGACGGGACGGGGTGATGGCTACACCTTC.

This sequence joins TRBV30 and TRBJ2-2; D remains unclear. V lost 0 bases, J lost 6 bases, and 8 bases lay in between. CDR1 is GTSNPN and CDR2 is SVGIG in the germline V gene (reference sequence). The CDR3 is 13 residues long. CDR3 in DNA: TGTGCCTGGAGTGTACTGGGATCCGGGGAGCTGTTTTTT. It encodes CAWSVLGSGELFF.

The chain joins TRBV21-1 to TRBJ2-1; the table's TRBD2 call for D was not verified on the DNA. TRBV21-1 is a known pseudogene. The CDR3 has 16 amino acids. This chain's CDR3 is CASSGYGGPTYNEQFF. The CDR3 nucleotides read TGTGCCAGCAGCGGTTACGGGGGCCCTACATACAATGAGCAGTTCTTC.

In this sample, this clonotype turned up a few times. V gene TRBV6-5 combines with J gene TRBJ1-1, with D perhaps TRBD1 (6 bases). CDR1 is MNHEY, CDR2 SVGAGI, per germline. The CDR3 runs 18 residues. V lost 0 bases to trimming and J lost 0 bases, with 17 bases between them. The CDR3 DNA reads as TGTGCCAGCAGTTACTCGAAACCGGGGGGGGGCATGAACACTGAAGCTTTCTTT. It encodes CASSYSKPGGGMNTEAFF.

The genes are TRBV20-1 and TRBJ1-2; D is unclear. The ends were cut back, 1 base at V and 8 bases at J, with 11 bases in the middle. The germline V gene encodes CDR1 DFQATT and CDR2 SNEGSKA (reference sequence). The CDR3 length is 12 residues. The CDR3 DNA reads TGCAGTGCTAGAGCCGAACCGGGAGGCTACACCTTC. This translates into CSARAEPGGYTF.

This clonotype was counted between two and nine times. The chain is built from TRBV20-1 and TRBJ2-4, with D perhaps assigned TRBD1 or TRBD2 (6 bases each). The CDR3 runs to 16 residues. Trimming cost V 4 bases and J 3 bases, with 19 bases left between them. In germline, CDR1 is DFQATT, CDR2 SNEGSKA (reference sequence). The CDR3 DNA reads TGCAGTGCTAAGGCGAGGGGGGACGCGGGCAAAAACATTCAGTACTTC. Translation gives CSAKARGDAGKNIQYF.

In its sample, this clonotype was seen a few times. The CDR3 is CSAEGLQHTQYF. CDR3 coding DNA: TGCAGTGCTGAAGGTCTCCAGCATACGCAGTATTTT. The chain uses TRBV20-1 and TRBJ2-3; D unclear. Germline values: CDR1 DFQATT, CDR2 SNEGSKA (reference sequence). V lost 5 bases, J lost 7 bases, and 13 bases lay in between. The CDR3 loop spans 12 amino acids.

V gene TRBV19 combines with J gene TRBJ2-1, with TRBD2 matching over 14 bases. Germline V gives CDR1 LNHDA, CDR2 SQIVND (reference sequence). Trimming removed 5 bases from V and 7 bases from J; junction bases left unmatched: 13. The CDR3 consists of 18 residues. Written as DNA, the CDR3 is TGTGCCAGTAGTCGTGGGGGGACTAGCGGGAGTTTTACTAATGAGCAGTTCTTC. Amino acids: CASSRGGTSGSFTNEQFF.

This chain joins TRBV5-4 and TRBJ1-2, with TRBD1 matching over 10 bases. Germline assignment: CDR1 SGHNT and CDR2 YYREEE (reference sequence). The CDR3 is 14 residues long. V shed 6 bases, J shed 4 bases, and the junction held 6 bases outside the gene matches. For the CDR3, the DNA is TGTGCCAGCAACCGGGACAGGGGATTCTATGGCTACACCTTC. It is translated as CASNRDRGFYGYTF.

This clonotype was seen a single time. This chain connects TRBV6-1 to TRBJ2-1; D is unclear. Germline V gene data show CDR1 as MNHNS and CDR2 as SASEGT. The CDR3 loop spans 16 amino acids. V lost 6 bases and J lost 1, with 16 bases in between. CDR3 in amino acids: CASRQRALESYNEQFF. DNA for the CDR3: TGTGCCAGCAGGCAACGGGCCCTGGAATCCTACAATGAGCAGTTCTTC.

This clonotype was counted only a few times. The chain employs TRBV27 and TRBJ2-7; a possible D gene is TRBD1 (5 bases). The CDR3 totals 15 residues. V lost 2 bases and J lost 2, with 13 bases in between. Germline V gene data show CDR1 as MNHEY and CDR2 as SMNVEV (reference sequence). The CDR3 DNA follows: TGTGCCAGCAGTTTAACGACAGATACCACCTACGAGCAGTACTTC. Protein sequence: CASSLTTDTTYEQYF.

The chain carries TRBV28 and TRBJ2-1; tentatively, D is TRBD1 (5 bases). The ends were cut back, 7 bases at V and 2 bases at J, with 15 bases in the middle. The CDR3 has 15 residues. Per the germline V gene, CDR1 is MDHEN and CDR2 is SYDVKM. For the CDR3, the DNA is TGTGCCAGCATCCTAGACCAGGGTACCTACAATGAGCAGTTCTTC. Its translation is CASILDQGTYNEQFF.

The chain carries TRBV10-3 and TRBJ2-2, with D perhaps TRBD1 (6 bases). This CDR3 contains 15 residues. Trimming left V 4 bases short and J 1 base short, with 10 bases between. CDR1 ENHRY and CDR2 SYGVKD come from the germline V gene. Here the CDR3 DNA reads TGTGCCATCAGTGGGGGGCAGGGGAACACCGGGGAGCTGTTTTTT. Translating it yields CAISGGQGNTGELFF.